This TCR beta chain was recorded in a study of CD8+CD57+ T cells in acquired aplastic anemia. Background on the study: Healthy donors gave about 10.8 million reads on average for CD4+ cells. Whole-study findings and limits: Comparison of patients with controls identified around 30 shared CD8+ CDR3 sequences. With respect to CD8+ Simpson's diversity, patients and controls did not differ significantly.

Both TCR beta VDJ combination and CDR3 sequence profiling were carried out. Genomic DNA was the template for this profiling. TCRdb independently ran MiXCR on the reads; one entry per CDR3 protein. Here the sample spans some 410,000 distinct CDR3 sequences, 65% to 75% being singletons. With regard to this clonotype: Its antigen is unknown.

The length of the CDR3 is 15 residues. From germline, CDR1 is LGHNA and CDR2 YNFKEQ. V lost 9 bases to trimming and J lost 8 bases; unmatched junction nucleotides: 16. This sequence joins TRBV4-2 and TRBJ1-1; 9 nucleotides line up with TRBD1. The sequence came from a human donor in good health, serving as a control. Material for sequencing was sorted CD4+, CD8+, or CD8+CD57+ T cells (not recorded which) from PBMCs. The DNA for the CDR3 is TGTGCCAGTAGTATACCCACGACAGGGGGTTCGGAAGCTTTCTTT. It specifies CASSIPTTGGSEAFF.